This record covers a single T cell receptor (beta chain). Antigen specificity is unknown. The CDR3 covers 16 residues. CDR1 SGHTA and CDR2 FQGTGA come from the germline V gene. With V trimmed by 6 bases and J by 2 bases, 10 bases remained unmatched. This sample stems from a study of Ad26.COV2.S vaccination and SARS-CoV-2 variants. Study overall: Once or twice, 56 days apart, Ad26.COV2.S was delivered intramuscularly.

The study's findings and limits: Reported findings describe substantial breadth in spike-specific CD8+ and CD4+ T cell responses following vaccination. Those who received vaccine or placebo ended up with similar non-spike TCR breadth.

Treatment indicated: 15 to 20 received Ad26.COV2.S at low or high dose, single or two shots; about 5 received placebo; per-sample allocation not given. Following the first vaccine or placebo injection, samples were taken on day 63. Measured with immunoSEQ multiplex PCR; TCRdb has only the in-frame clones, and not every one. This sample has hundreds of thousands of clones, with 88% found just once. V is TRBV7-3 and J is TRBJ2-3, with 8 bases fitting TRBD2. The origin of this receptor is a person aged 18 to 65 who received the Ad26.COV2.S COVID-19 vaccine or a placebo. The sample was peripheral blood, taken in a trial of Ad26.COV2.S vaccine versus placebo. The CDR3 protein is CASSHPPGGNTDTQYF. CDR3 nucleotide sequence: TGTGCCAGCAGTCACCCCCCGGGAGGGAACACAGATACGCAGTATTTT.